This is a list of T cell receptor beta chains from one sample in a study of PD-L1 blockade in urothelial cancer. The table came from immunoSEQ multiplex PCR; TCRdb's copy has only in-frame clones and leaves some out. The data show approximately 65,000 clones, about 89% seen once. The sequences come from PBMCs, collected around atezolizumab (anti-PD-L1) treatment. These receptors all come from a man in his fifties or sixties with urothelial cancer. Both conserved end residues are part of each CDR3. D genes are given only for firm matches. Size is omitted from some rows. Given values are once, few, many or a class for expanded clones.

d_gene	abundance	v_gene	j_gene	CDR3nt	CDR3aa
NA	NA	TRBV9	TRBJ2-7	TGTGCCAGCAGCGTCGGCCGACAGGTGGGTTTCTACGAGCAGTACTTC	CASSVGRQVGFYEQYF
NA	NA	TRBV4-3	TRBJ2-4	TGCGCCAGCAGCCGACCCGACTATTACCTAAACATTCAGTACTTC	CASSRPDYYLNIQYF
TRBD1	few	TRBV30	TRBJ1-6	TGTGCCTGGACGCTCGACAGGGGTTACTCACCCCTCCACTTT	CAWTLDRGYSPLHF
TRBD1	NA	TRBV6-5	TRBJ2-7	TGTGCCAGCAGGGGCGGGGGACAGGGGGCCGAGGAGCAGTACTTC	CASRGGGQGAEEQYF
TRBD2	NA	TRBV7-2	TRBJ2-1	TGTGCCAGCAGCCCAAGCGGGGGACCATACAATGAGCAGTTCTTC	CASSPSGGPYNEQFF
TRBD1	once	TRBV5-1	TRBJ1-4	TGCGCCAGCAGCTTGGACAGGGGAGGCACTAATGAAAAACTGTTTTTT	CASSLDRGGTNEKLFF
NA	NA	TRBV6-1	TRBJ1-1	TGTGCCAGCAGTGAACTGCAGCCCGGGACACTGGGTAAGGGAAGCACTGAAGCTTTCTTT	CASSELQPGTLGKGSTEAFF
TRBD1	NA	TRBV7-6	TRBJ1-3	TGTGCCAGCAGCCCGGGGACAGAGAGACTCTCTGGAAACACCATATATTTT	CASSPGTERLSGNTIYF
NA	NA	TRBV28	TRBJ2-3	TGTGCCAGCACGGGTCGGGAATATAGTACAGATACGCAGTATTTT	CASTGREYSTDTQYF
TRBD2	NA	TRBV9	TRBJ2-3	TGTGCCAGCAGCGTAGGCGGGAGGCGGACAGATACGCAGTATTTT	CASSVGGRRTDTQYF
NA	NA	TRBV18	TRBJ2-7	TGTGCCAGCTCACCACGGGTCGGGGACTCCCTCGAGCAGTACTTC	CASSPRVGDSLEQYF
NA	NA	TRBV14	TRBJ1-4	TGTGCCAGCAGCCAAGGAGTAGCGATAGGAAAACTGTTTTTT	CASSQGVAIGKLFF
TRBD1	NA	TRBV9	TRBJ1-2	TGTGCCAGCAGCGCGACAGGGGAAGGCTATGGCTACACCTTC	CASSATGEGYGYTF
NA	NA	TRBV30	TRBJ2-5	TGTGCCTGGGTTCTGGGAGGAGGGGAGACCCAGTACTTC	CAWVLGGGETQYF
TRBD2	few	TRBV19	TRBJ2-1	TGTGCCAGTAGTACTCAAGCGGGAGTTGGCTACAATGAGCAGTTCTTC	CASSTQAGVGYNEQFF
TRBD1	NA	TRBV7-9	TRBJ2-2	TGTGCCAGCAGATTAATGGGCAGGGGGACCGGGGAGCTGTTTTTT	CASRLMGRGTGELFF
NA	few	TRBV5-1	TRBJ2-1	TGCGCCAGCAATTCAGGAGGGACTTCCTACAATGAGCAGTTCTTC	CASNSGGTSYNEQFF
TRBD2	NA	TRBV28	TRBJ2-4	TGTGCCAGCAGTCGGGGGGGGGAGGCCAAAAACATTCAGTACTTC	CASSRGGEAKNIQYF
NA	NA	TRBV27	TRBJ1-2	TGTGCCAGCAGGGGGACTATCAGAGGTGGCTACACCTTC	CASRGTIRGGYTF
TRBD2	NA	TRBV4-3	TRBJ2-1	TGCGCCAGCAGCCAAACTAGCGGCGCTTACAATGAGCAGTTCTTC	CASSQTSGAYNEQFF
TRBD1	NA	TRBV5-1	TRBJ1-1	TGCGCCACTTCGAACGGACAGGGGGGGACTGAAGCTTTCTTT	CATSNGQGGTEAFF
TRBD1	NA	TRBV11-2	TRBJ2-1	TGTGCCAGCAGCTTGGGGACAGGGGGAGTCGGGTCCTACAATGAGCAGTTCTTC	CASSLGTGGVGSYNEQFF
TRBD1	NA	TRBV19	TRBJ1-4	TGTGCCAGTACCTCGGGACAGCCGAATGAAAAACTGTTTTTT	CASTSGQPNEKLFF
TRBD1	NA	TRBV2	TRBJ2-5	TGTGCCAGCAAACCGACAGGGGGCGCCGAGACCCAGTACTTC	CASKPTGGAETQYF
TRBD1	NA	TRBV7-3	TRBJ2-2	TGTGCCAGCAGCTTAAACCCTCCGGGACAGGGGACCGGGGAGCTGTTTTTT	CASSLNPPGQGTGELFF
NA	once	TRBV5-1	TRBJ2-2	TGCGCCAGCAGCTTGGGCCCGCAGACAACGAACACCGGGGAGCTGTTTTTT	CASSLGPQTTNTGELFF
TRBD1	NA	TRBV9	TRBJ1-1	TGTGCCAGCAGCTCTGACAGGGTAGGGACTGAAGCTTTCTTT	CASSSDRVGTEAFF
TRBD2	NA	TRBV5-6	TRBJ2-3	TGTGCCAGCAGCGGGGACTACCGAGTTCTCCTCGGCACAGATACGCAGTATTTT	CASSGDYRVLLGTDTQYF
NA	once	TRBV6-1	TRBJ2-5	TGTGCCAGCTGGCACCAAGAGACCCAGTACTTC	CASWHQETQYF
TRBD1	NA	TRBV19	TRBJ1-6	TGTGCCAGTAGTATGGCGGACAGGGGAAATTCACCCCTCCACTTT	CASSMADRGNSPLHF
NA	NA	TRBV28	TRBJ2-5	TGTGCCAGCAGTTTAGGGGGGATGGCGGAGACCCAGTACTTC	CASSLGGMAETQYF
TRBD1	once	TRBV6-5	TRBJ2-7	TGTGCCAGCAGTCGCGAACAGGGGGCGCGGGACGAGCAGTACTTC	CASSREQGARDEQYF
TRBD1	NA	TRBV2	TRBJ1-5	TGTGCCAGCAGTGATCCACAGGGGTTAAGTCAGCCCCAGCATTTT	CASSDPQGLSQPQHF
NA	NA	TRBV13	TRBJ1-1	TGTGCCAGCAGCCCAACAGGCGGACCCGTGAACACTGAAGCTTTCTTT	CASSPTGGPVNTEAFF
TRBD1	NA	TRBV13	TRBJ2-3	TGTGCCAGCAGCCGCCCGACAGGGTTACCGCAGTATTTT	CASSRPTGLPQYF
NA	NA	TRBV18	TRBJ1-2	TGTGCCAGCTCACCAGCCCATATACGAGGGGGTGTCTATGGCTACACCTTC	CASSPAHIRGGVYGYTF
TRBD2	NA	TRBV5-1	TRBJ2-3	TGCGCCAGCGGTCTAGCGGGGGGATCTCCAGATACGCAGTATTTT	CASGLAGGSPDTQYF
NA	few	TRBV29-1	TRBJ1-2	TGCAGCGTTGAAGATCCCAGGGCAGAGTATGGCTACACCTTC	CSVEDPRAEYGYTF
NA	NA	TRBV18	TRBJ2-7	TGTGCCAGCTCACCACTCTCAGGCAGGGTAGGTGAGCAGTACTTC	CASSPLSGRVGEQYF
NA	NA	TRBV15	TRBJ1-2	TGTGCCACCAGCAGAGCGACAGCGGGATATGGCTACACCTTC	CATSRATAGYGYTF
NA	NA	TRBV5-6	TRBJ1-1	TGTGCCAGCAGCTTCGGGAGGGGTTGGGTCTTT	CASSFGRGWVF
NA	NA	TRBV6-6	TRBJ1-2	TGTGCCAGCAGTTCAACCGGGATGAACTATGGCTACACCTTC	CASSSTGMNYGYTF
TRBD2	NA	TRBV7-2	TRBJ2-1	TGTGCCAGCAGCCGCAGGGACTACGCCCTGAGCGAGCAGTTCTTC	CASSRRDYALSEQFF